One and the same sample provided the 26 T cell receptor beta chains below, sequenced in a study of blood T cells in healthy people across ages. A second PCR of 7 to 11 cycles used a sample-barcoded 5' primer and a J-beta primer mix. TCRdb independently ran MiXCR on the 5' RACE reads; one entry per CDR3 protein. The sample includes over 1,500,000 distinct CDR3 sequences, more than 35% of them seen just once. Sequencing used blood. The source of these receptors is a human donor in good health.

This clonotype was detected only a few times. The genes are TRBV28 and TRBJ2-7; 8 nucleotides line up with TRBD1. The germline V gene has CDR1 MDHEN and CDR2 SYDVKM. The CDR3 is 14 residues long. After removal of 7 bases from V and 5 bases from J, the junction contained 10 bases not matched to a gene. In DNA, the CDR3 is TGTGCCAGCAACCCAGGACAGGGTGGGAACGAGCAGTACTTC. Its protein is CASNPGQGGNEQYF.

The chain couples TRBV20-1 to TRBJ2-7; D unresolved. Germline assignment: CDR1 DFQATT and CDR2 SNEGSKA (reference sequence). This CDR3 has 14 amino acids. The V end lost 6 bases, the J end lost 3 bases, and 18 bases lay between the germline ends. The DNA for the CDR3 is TGCAGTGCCTCACACTCTCGTGGGCGCTACGAGCAGTACTTC. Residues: CSASHSRGRYEQYF.

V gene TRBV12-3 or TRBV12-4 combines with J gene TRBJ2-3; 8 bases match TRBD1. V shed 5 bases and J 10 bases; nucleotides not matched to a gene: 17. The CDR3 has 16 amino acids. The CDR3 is CASSPLRDRREESQYF. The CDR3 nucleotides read TGTGCCAGCAGTCCCCTCCGGGACAGGAGGGAGGAGTCGCAGTATTTT.

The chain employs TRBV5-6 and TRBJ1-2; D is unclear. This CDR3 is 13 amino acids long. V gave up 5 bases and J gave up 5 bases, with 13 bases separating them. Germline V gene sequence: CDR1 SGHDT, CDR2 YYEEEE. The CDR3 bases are TGTGCCAGCAGTCAAGGCTTGATGTATGGCTACACCTTC. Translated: CASSQGLMYGYTF.

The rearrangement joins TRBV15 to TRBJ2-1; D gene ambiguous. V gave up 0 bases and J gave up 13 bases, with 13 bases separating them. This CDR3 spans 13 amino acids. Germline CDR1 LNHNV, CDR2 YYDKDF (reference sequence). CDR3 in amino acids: CATSRDFVETQFF. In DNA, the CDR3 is TGTGCCACCAGCAGAGATTTTGTGGAGACCCAGTTCTTC.

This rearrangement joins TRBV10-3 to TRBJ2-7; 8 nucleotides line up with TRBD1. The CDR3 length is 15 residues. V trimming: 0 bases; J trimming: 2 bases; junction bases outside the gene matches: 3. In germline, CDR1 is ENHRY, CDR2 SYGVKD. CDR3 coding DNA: TGTGCCATCAGTGAGTCGTGGACAGGGACCTACGAGCAGTACTTC. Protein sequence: CAISESWTGTYEQYF.

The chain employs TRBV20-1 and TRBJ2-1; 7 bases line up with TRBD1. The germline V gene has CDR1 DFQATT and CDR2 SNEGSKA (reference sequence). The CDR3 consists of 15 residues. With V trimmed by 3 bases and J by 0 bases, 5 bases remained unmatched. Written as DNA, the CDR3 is TGCAGTGCTAGCAAGGGGGACAGCTCCTACAATGAGCAGTTCTTC. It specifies CSASKGDSSYNEQFF.

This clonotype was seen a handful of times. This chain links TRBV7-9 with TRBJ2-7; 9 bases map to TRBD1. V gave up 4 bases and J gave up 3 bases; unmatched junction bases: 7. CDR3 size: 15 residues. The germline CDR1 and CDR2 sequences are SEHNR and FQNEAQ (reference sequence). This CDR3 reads CASSSRTGVDYEQYF. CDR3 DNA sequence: TGTGCCAGCAGCTCCCGGACAGGGGTGGACTACGAGCAGTACTTC. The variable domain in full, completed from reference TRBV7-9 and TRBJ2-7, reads DTGVSQNPRHKITKRGQNVTFRCDPISEHNRLYWYRQTLGQGPEFLTYFQNEAQLEKSRLLSDRFSAERPKGSFSTLEIQRTEQGDSAMYLCASSSRTGVDYEQYFGPGTRLTVT.

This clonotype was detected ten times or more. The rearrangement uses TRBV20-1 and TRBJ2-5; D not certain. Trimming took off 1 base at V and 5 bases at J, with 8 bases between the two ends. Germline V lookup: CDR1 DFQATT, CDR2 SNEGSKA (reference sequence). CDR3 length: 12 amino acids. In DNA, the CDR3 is TGCAGTGCTAGAGTGAATGTGGAGACCCAGTACTTC. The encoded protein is CSARVNVETQYF.

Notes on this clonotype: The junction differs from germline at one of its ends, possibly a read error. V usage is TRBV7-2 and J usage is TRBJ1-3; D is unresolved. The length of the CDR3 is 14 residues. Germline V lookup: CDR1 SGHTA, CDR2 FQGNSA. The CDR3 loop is CASSLEASGNTIYF. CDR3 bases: TGTGCCAGCAGTTTAGAAGCCTCTGGAAACACCATATATTTT. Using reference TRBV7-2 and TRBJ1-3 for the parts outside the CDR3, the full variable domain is GAGVSQSPSNKVTEKGKDVELRCDPISGHTALYWYRQSLGQGLEFLIYFQGNSAPDKSGLPSDRFSAERTGGSVSTLTIQRTQQEDSAVYLCASSLEASGNTIYFGEGSWLTVV.

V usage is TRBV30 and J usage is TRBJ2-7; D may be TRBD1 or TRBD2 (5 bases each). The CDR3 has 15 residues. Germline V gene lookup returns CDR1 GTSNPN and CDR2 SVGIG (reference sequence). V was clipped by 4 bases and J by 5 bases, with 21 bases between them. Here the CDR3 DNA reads TGTGCCTGGACCGCTCGGGGCACCAGGCTGGACGAGCAGTACTTC. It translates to CAWTARGTRLDEQYF.

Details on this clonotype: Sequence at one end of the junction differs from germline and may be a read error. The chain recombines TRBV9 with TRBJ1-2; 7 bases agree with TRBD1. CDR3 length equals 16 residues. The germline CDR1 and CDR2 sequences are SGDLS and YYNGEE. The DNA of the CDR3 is TGTGCCAGCAGCGTAGCTACGAGACAGGGAGGGGATGGCTGCACCTTC. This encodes CASSVATRQGGDGCTF.

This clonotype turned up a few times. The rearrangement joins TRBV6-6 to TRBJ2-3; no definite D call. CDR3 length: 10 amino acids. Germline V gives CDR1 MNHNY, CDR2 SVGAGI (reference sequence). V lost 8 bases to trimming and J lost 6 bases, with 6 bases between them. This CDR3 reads CASFGDTQYF. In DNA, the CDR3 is TGTGCCAGCTTCGGCGATACGCAGTATTTT.

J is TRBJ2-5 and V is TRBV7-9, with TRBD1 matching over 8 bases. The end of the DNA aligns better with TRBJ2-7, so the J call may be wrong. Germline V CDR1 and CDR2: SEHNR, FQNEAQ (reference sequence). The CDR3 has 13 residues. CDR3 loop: CASSRPGGHEQYF. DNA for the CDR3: TGTGCCAGCAGTCGTCCAGGGGGCCACGAGCAGTACTTC.

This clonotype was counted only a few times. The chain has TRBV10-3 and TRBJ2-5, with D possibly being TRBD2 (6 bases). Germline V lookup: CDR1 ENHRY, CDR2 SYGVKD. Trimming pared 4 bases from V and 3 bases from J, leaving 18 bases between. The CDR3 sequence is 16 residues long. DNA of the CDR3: TGTGCCATCAGTGGCATCGCGGCGGGGAAGGAAGAGACCCAGTACTTC. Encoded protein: CAISGIAAGKEETQYF.

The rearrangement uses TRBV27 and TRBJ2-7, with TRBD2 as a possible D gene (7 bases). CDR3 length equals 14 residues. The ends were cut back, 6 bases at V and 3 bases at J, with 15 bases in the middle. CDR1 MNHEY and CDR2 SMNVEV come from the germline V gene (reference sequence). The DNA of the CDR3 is TGTGCCAGCAGGGGGGGGCTAGCTCTCTACGAGCAGTACTTC. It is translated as CASRGGLALYEQYF.

This CDR3 is CANTRSGEEETQYF. In DNA, the CDR3 is TGTGCCAACACTCGGTCGGGAGAGGAAGAGACCCAGTACTTC. This rearrangement joins TRBV12-3 or TRBV12-4 to TRBJ2-5; a possible D gene is TRBD2 (6 bases). The CDR3 length is 14 residues. Trimming cost V 10 bases and J 3 bases, with 18 bases left between them.

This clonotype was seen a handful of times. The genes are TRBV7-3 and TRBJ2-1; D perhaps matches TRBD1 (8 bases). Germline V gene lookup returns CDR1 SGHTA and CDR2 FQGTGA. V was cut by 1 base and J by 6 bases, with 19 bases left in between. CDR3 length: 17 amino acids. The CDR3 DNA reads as TGTGCCAGCAGCTTAAAAGCGGGGACAGGTTCTGGCAATGAGCAGTTCTTC. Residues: CASSLKAGTGSGNEQFF.

CDR3 loop: CASSLVRDRGLGETQYF. In nucleotides, the CDR3 is TGTGCCAGCAGCTTAGTCCGGGACAGGGGACTCGGAGAGACCCAGTACTTC. This chain uses TRBV7-9 with TRBJ2-5; 10 bases are a match to TRBD1. CDR1 SEHNR and CDR2 FQNEAQ come from the germline V gene (reference sequence). The CDR3 has 17 residues. Trimming removed 1 base from V and 4 bases from J; junction bases left unmatched: 9.

CDR3: CAISTGESYEQYF. Written as DNA, the CDR3 is TGTGCCATCAGCACCGGAGAGTCCTACGAGCAGTACTTC. V gene TRBV10-3 combines with J gene TRBJ2-7; D gene ambiguous. CDR3 size: 13 residues. V was clipped by 6 bases and J by 1 base, with 10 bases between them. The V gene's germline CDR1 is ENHRY and CDR2 SYGVKD.

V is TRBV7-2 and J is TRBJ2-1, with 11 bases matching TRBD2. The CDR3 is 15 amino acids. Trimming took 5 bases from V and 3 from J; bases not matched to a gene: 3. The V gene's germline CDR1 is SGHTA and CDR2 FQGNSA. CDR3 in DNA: TGTGCCAGCAGCGGGGGACTAGCGGTCTACAATGAGCAGTTCTTC. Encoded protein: CASSGGLAVYNEQFF.

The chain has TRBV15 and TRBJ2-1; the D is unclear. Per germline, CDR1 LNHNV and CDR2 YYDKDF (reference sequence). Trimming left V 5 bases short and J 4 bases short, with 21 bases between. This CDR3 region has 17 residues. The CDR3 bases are TGTGCCACCAGCGGACCTCTCGGACGTCTCAAGTACAATGAGCAGTTCTTC. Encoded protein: CATSGPLGRLKYNEQFF.

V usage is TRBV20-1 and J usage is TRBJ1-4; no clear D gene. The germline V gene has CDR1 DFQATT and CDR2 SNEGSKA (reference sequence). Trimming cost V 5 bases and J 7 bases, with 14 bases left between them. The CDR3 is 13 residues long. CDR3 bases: TGCAGTGCTTTCGGCACCCGGGGTGAAAAACTGTTTTTT. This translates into CSAFGTRGEKLFF.

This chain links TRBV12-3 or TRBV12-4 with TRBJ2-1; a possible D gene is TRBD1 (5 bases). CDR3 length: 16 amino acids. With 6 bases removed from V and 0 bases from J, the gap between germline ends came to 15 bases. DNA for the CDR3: TGTGCCAGCAGCTCTCGGACATTCAGCTCCTACAATGAGCAGTTCTTC. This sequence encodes CASSSRTFSSYNEQFF.

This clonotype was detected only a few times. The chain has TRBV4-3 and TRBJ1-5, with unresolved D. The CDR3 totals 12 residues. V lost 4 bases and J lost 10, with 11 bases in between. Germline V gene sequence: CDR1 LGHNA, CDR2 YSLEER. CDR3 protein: CASSPGRDPQHF. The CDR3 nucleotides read TGCGCCAGCAGCCCTGGGAGGGATCCCCAGCATTTT.

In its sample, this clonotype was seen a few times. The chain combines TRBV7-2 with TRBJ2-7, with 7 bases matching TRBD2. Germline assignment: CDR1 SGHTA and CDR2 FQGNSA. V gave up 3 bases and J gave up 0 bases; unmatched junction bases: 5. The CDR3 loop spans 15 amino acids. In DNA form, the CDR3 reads TGTGCCAGCAGCTTTCGGGGGGAGTACTCCTACGAGCAGTACTTC. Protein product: CASSFRGEYSYEQYF.